The sequence of this T cell receptor beta chain was determined in a study of beta chain features in type 1 diabetes. Study findings and constraints: Equally in patients and controls, PCR might preferentially amplify shorter templates.

This CDR3 is 17 amino acids long. CDR1 is SNHLY, CDR2 FYNNEI, per germline. Trimming cost V 3 bases and J 5 bases, with 22 bases left between them. Expressed TCRB transcripts were sequenced, since all the RNA that had been isolated was reverse transcribed. Some clones are missing from TCRdb's copy, which holds only in-frame ones; the method was immunoSEQ multiplex PCR. Of a few hundred thousand clones in the sample, roughly 31% are singletons; the top ten hold 0.05% to 0.07%. About this clone itself: Its specificity is not known.

This chain links TRBV2 with TRBJ2-5; D is perhaps TRBD2 (6 bases). Sequenced: naive CD4+ T cells from blood. The receptor's source is a man aged 18 to 35 in good health. For the CDR3, the DNA is TGTGCCAGCAGTGACAAGACTAGACGTTTCGATTGGGAGACCCAGTACTTC. The encoded protein is CASSDKTRRFDWETQYF.